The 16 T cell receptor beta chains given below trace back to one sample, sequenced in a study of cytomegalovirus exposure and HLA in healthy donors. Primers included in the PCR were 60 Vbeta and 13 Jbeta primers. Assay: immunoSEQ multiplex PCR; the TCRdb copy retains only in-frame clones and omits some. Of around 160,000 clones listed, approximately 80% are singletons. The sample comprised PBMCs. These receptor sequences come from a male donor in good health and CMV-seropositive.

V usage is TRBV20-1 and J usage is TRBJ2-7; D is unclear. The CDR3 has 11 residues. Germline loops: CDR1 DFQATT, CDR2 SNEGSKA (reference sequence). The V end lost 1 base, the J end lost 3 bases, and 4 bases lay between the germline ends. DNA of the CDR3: TGCAGTGCTAGAGTCAACTACGAGCAGTACTTC. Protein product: CSARVNYEQYF.

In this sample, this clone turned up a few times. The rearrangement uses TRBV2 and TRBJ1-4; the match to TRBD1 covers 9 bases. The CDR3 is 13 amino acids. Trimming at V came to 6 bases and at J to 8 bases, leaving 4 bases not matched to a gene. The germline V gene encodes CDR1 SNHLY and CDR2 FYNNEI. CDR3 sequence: CASRVDRGEKLFF. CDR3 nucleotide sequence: TGTGCCAGCAGAGTAGACAGGGGGGAAAAACTGTTTTTT.

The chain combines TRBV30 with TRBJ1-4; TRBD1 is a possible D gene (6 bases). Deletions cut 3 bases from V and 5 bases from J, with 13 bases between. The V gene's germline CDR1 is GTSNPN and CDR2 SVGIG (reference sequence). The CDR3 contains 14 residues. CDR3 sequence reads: CAWRSAGANEKLFF. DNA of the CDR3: TGTGCCTGGAGGAGCGCAGGGGCAAATGAAAAACTGTTTTTT.

The CDR3 reads CAISPGHNYGYTF. The CDR3 DNA is TGTGCCATCAGTCCGGGACACAACTATGGCTACACCTTC. V and J are TRBV10-3 and TRBJ1-2, with D possibly matching TRBD1 (6 bases). Trimming removed 5 bases at V and 2 bases at J, with 9 bases between. Germline V CDR1 and CDR2: ENHRY, SYGVKD. CDR3 length: 13 residues.

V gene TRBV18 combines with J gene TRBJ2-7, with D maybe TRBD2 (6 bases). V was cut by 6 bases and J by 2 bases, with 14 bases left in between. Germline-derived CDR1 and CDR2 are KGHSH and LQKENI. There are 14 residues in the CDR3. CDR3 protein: CASSIRDLPYEQYF. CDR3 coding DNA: TGTGCCAGCTCTATCCGGGACTTACCCTACGAGCAGTACTTC.

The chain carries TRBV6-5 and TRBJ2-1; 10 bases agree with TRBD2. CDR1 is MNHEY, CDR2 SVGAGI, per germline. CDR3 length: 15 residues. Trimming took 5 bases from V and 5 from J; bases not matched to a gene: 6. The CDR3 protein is CASSGTSGINNEQFF. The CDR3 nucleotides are TGTGCCAGCAGTGGCACTAGCGGGATCAACAATGAGCAGTTCTTC.

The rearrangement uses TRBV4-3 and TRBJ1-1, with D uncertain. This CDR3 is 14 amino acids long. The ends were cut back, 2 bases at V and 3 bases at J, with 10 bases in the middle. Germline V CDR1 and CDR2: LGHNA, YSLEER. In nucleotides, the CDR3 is TGCGCCAGCAGCCAAATAGGGAGTCACACTGAAGCTTTCTTT. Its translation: CASSQIGSHTEAFF.

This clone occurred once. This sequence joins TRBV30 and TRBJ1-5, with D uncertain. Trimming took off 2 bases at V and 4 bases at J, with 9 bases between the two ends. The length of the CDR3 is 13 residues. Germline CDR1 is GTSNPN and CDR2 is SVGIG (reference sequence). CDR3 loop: CAWSLQLNQPQHF. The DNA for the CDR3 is TGTGCCTGGAGTCTGCAGTTGAATCAGCCCCAGCATTTT.

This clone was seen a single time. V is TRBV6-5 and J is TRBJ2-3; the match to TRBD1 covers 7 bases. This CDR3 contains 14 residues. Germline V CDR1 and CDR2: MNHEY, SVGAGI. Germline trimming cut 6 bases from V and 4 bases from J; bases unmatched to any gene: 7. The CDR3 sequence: CASSHPGTADTQYF. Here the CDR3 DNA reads TGTGCCAGCAGCCACCCCGGGACAGCAGATACGCAGTATTTT.

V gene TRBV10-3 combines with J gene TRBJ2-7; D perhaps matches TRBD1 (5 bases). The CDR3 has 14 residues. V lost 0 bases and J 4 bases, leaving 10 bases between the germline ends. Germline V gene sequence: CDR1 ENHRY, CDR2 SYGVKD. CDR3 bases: TGTGCCATCAGTGAGTCGGGCAGGGATTACGAGCAGTACTTC. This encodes CAISESGRDYEQYF.

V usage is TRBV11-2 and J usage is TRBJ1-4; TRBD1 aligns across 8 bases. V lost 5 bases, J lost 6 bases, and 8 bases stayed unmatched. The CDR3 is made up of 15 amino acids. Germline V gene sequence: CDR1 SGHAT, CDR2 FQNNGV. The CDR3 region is CASSATGGRDEKLFF. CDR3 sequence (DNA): TGTGCCAGCAGCGCAACAGGGGGGAGAGATGAAAAACTGTTTTTT.

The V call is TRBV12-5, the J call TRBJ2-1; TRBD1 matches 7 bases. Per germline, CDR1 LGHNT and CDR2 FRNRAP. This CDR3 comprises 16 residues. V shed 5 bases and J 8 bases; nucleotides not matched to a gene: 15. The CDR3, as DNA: TGTGCTAGTGGTAAGGACAGGAGTATGGGAGCCGATGAGCAGTTCTTC. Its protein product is CASGKDRSMGADEQFF.

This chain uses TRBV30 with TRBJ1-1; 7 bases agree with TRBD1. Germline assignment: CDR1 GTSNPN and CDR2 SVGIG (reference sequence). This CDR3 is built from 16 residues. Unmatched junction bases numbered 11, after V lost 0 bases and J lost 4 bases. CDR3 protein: CAWSVWGTGESTEAFF. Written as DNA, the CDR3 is TGTGCCTGGAGTGTATGGGGAACAGGGGAGTCCACTGAAGCTTTCTTT.

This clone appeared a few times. CDR3 in amino acids: CASSQNPGQGSPLHF. Written as DNA, the CDR3 is TGCGCCAGCAGCCAAAACCCGGGACAGGGATCACCCCTCCACTTT. The chain combines TRBV4-3 with TRBJ1-6, with 9 bases fitting TRBD1. The germline gives CDR1 LGHNA, CDR2 YSLEER. V shed 2 bases and J 10 bases; nucleotides not matched to a gene: 6. The CDR3 consists of 15 residues.

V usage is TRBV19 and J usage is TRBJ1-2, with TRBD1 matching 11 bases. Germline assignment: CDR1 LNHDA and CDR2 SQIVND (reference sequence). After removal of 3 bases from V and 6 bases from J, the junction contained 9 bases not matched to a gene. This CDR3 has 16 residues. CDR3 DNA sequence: TGTGCCAGTAGTATCGGACAGGGGGCGATTGTCGATGGCTACACCTTC. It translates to CASSIGQGAIVDGYTF.

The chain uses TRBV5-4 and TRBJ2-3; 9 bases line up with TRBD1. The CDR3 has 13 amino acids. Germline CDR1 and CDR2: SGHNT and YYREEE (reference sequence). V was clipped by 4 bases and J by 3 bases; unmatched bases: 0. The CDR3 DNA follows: TGTGCCAGCAGCGGGACAGGGACAGATACGCAGTATTTT. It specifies CASSGTGTDTQYF. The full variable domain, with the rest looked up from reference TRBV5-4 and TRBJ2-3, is ETGVTQSPTHLIKTRGQQVTLRCSSQSGHNTVSWYQQALGQGPQFIFQYYREEENGRGNFPPRFSGLQFPNYSSELNVNALELDDSALYLCASSGTGTDTQYFGPGTRLTVL.